This paragraph reports one T cell receptor beta chain. Its antigen is still unknown. TCR sequencing used cDNA made by reverse transcription of extracted RNA. Sequenced by immunoSEQ multiplex PCR; TCRdb stores in-frame clones only, minus some. The table has around 150,000 clones, roughly four fifths seen once; the top ten hold around 25%. The data stem from a study of CD8+ T cells in alopecia areata. Study conclusions and caveats: Having one nonresponder leaves uncertain how baseline CD8+ expansion relates to response. Higher clonality than in normal scalp was seen in lesional scalp, especially alopecia totalis/universalis.

The treatment denotes: oral pan-JAK inhibitor, 5-10 mg twice daily. Alopecia areata patients provided lesional scalp punch biopsies and peripheral blood. The TCR originated in a human donor with alopecia areata. Sequencing was performed on CD8+ T cells sorted from blood, taken at week 4, from a patient treated with tofacitinib.

The CDR3 region has the DNA TGTGCCAGCAGCCAAGTTCCTCAGGCTAACTATGGCTACACCTTC. Translated: CASSQVPQANYGYTF. This chain joins TRBV7-2 and TRBJ1-2; D remains ambiguous. With 5 bases removed from V and 0 bases from J, the gap between germline ends came to 13 bases. The CDR3 consists of 15 residues. Germline assignment: CDR1 SGHTA and CDR2 FQGNSA.